This T cell receptor (beta chain) derives from a study of T cells after yellow fever vaccination. MiXCR, applied by TCRdb to the 5' RACE reads, yields one record per CDR3 protein. The sample consists of 300,000 to 400,000 distinct CDR3 sequences, around 10% of them appearing once. This clonotype was observed a few times. There are 12 residues in the CDR3. Germline V lookup: CDR1 MNHEY, CDR2 SVGEGT. V lost 6 bases to trimming and J lost 3 bases, with 6 bases between them. The sequence was collected from a man younger than 35 who received the YFV17D yellow fever vaccine. The V call is TRBV6-2 or TRBV6-3, the J call TRBJ1-5; D not resolved. The starting material was CD4+ T cells sorted from PBMCs, obtained 45 days after the yellow fever booster vaccination. CDR3 DNA sequence: TGTGCCAGCAGGGTCAACAATCAGCCCCAGCATTTT. It is translated as CASRVNNQPQHF.